This TCR beta chain stems from a study of identical twins listed by TCRdb under 2016. At the level of the whole study: The study deep-sequenced TCR alpha and beta repertoires from monozygotic twins, unrelated adults of various ages and cord blood to test whether fetal clonotypes persist. To rule out contamination, replicate twin experiments were performed at different times with different library preparation protocols.

What the authors observed across the whole study: Zero-insertion analyses could be partly confounded by invariant T cells such as MAIT and iNKT, although diverse VJ usage argued against such confounding for most clonotypes. The excess sharing between twins in beta out-of-frame sequences was weaker because fewer shared sequences reduced the signal-to-noise ratio. Recombination models systematically underestimated out-of-frame TCR alpha sharing in monozygotic twins but agreed with sharing between unrelated individuals. Abundant cord blood beta clonotypes carried fewer insertions; young adult naive repertoires showed a weaker similar trend, while memory repertoires showed none. Because the same donors could not be followed over many years, conclusions were based on cross-sectional statistical analysis. Compared with coincidental sharing between unrelated individuals, out-of-frame TCR alpha sequences shared between twins had an excess of sequences with low generation probability.

Only healthy Caucasian donors were included. Miltenyi CD45RO+ enrichment and human naive T-cell isolation kits were used to isolate memory (CD45RO+) and naive T cells from PBMC. Preparation of the library involved 5' RACE. Instrument used: Illumina HiSeq 2000. A universal primer binding site was introduced by template switching, and a unique molecular identifier was present in the final cDNA, enabling accurate counting of TCR cDNA molecules. Specific primers in the conserved constant-segment region were used to synthesize first-strand cDNA for TCR alpha and beta chains. To control for contamination, every cDNA library carried two barcodes: a SMART-Mk sample barcode plus Illumina barcodes. TruSeq adapter sequences and Illumina sample barcodes were added in two successive PCR steps. The TCR alpha and beta cDNA libraries were sequenced on the Illumina HiSeq platform using custom primers. As for how the authors treated the data: Raw reads were processed with MiGEC to extract unique molecular identifiers, and MiXCR was used to determine CDR3 positions. For each individual, recombination models were inferred using an EM algorithm with the repgenHMM and IGoR tools. Shared clonotype analysis was performed with the tcR package in R, normalizing sharing by the product of cloneset sizes. To study raw recombination without the effects of thymic and clonal selection, out-of-frame nonproductive sequences were analyzed. TCRdb reanalyzed the raw reads on its own, using fastp at Q25 for trimming and MiXCR for clone calling, and kept in-frame beta chains. Each entry merges the rows of one CDR3 protein and shows their most common DNA and genes. It is TCRdb's table, rather than the study itself, that gives the V and J calls and clone size. The sample yields about 240,000 distinct CDR3 sequences; about 10% were counted once. The ten largest make up roughly 10% of the sample.

Remarks on this clonotype: What antigen it recognizes has not been identified. No much larger clonotype is one base removed from it; base qualities were not supplied.

Germline trimming amounts to 3 bases on V and 4 bases on J, with 5 as the count of junction bases outside the gene matches. CDR1 and CDR2 (DFQATT, SNEGSKA) derive from the germline V gene (reference sequence). Taken from cysteine to phenylalanine, the CDR3 has 17 residues. This entry keeps only the CDR3 DNA: 51 bases, framed from base 1. The rearrangement joined TRBV20-1 to TRBJ2-2; 16 central nucleotides agree with TRBD2. The TCR comes from a man aged 50 to 59 in good health. Sequences were obtained from memory T cells sorted from blood. The sample's cell subset or site label is to be understood as: CD45RO+ enriched T cells. The DNA sequence is given as TGCAGTGCTAGGGGACTAGCGGGGGGGCCGGGCACCGGGGAGCTGTTTTTT. Its product reads: CSARGLAGGPGTGELFF.